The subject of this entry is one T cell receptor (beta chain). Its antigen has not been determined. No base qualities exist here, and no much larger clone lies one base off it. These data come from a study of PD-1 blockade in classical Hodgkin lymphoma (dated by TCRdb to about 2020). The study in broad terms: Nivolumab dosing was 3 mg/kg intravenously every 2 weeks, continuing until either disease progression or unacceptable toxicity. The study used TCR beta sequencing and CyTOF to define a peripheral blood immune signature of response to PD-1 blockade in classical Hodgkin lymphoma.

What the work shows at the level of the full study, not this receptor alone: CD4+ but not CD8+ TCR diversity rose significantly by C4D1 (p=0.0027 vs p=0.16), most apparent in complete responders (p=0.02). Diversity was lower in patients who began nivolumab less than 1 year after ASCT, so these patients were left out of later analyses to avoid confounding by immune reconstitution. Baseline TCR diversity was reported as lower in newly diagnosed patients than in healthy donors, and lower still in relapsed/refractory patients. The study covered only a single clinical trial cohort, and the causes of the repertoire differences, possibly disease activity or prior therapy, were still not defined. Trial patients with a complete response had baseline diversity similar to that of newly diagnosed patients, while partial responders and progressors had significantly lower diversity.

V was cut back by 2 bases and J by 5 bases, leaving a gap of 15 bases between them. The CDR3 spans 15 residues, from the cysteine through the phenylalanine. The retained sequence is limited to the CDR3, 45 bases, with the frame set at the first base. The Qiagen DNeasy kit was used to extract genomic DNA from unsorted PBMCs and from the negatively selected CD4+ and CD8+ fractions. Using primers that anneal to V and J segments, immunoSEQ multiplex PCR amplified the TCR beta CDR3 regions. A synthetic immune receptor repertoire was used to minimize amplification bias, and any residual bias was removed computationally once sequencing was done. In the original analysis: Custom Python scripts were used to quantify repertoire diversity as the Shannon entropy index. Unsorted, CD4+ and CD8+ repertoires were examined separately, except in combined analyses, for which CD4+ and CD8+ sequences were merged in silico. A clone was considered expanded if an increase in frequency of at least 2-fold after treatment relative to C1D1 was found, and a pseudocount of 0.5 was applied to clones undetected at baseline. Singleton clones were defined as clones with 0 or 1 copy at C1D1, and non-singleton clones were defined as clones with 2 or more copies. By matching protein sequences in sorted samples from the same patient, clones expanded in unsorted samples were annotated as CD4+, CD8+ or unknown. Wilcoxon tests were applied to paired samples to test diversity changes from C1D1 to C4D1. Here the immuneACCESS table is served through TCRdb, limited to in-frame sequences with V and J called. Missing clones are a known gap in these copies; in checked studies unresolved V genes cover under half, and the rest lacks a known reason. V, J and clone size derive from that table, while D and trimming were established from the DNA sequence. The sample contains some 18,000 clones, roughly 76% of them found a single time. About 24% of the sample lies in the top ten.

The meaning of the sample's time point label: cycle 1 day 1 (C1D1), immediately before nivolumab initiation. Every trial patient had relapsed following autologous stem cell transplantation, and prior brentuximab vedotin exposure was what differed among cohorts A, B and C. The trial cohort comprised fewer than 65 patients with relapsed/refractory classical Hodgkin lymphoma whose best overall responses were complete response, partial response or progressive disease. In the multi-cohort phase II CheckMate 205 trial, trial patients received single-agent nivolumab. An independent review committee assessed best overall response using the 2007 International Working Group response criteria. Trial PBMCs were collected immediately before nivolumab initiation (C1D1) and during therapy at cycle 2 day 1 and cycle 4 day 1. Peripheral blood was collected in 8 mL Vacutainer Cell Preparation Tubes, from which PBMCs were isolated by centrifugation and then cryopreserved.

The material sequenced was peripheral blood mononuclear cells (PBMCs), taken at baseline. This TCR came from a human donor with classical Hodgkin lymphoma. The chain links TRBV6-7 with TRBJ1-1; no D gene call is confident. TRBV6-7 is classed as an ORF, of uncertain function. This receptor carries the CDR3 CASSYEALLGTEAFF. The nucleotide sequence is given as TGTGCCAGCAGTTACGAGGCCCTGCTGGGGACTGAAGCTTTCTTT.